Listed here are 23 T cell receptor beta chains from one sample, sequenced in a study of blood T cell repertoires in COVID-19. The repertoire was sequenced with immunoSEQ multiplex PCR; TCRdb's copy has only in-frame clones and lacks some. This sample has 150,000 to 200,000 clones, with under 85% found just once. Material: peripheral blood. The receptors were sampled from a man between 60 and 70 years old with active or convalescent COVID-19.

The chain has TRBV20-1 and TRBJ1-6, with D unresolved. The CDR3 runs 14 residues. Germline V CDR1 and CDR2: DFQATT, SNEGSKA (reference sequence). V lost 3 bases and J lost 0, with 6 bases in between. Here the CDR3 DNA reads TGCAGTGCTAGTTACTTCTCCTATAATTCACCCCTCCACTTT. Protein: CSASYFSYNSPLHF.

The rearrangement links TRBV19 to TRBJ1-5; 8 nucleotides align to TRBD1. The CDR3 covers 14 residues. The germline CDR1 and CDR2 sequences are LNHDA and SQIVND (reference sequence). The V gene end was trimmed by 3 bases and the J gene end by 6 bases; junction bases not matched to a gene: 4. In nucleotides, the CDR3 is TGTGCCAGTAGTATTTCAGGGGGCGGTCAGCCCCAGCATTTT. Its protein product is CASSISGGGQPQHF.

Turning to this clone: The sample holds other DNA sequences that translate to the same CDR3. V gene TRBV5-1 combines with J gene TRBJ2-2; 7 nucleotides agree with TRBD2. The germline V gene has CDR1 SGHRS and CDR2 YFSETQ. The CDR3 sequence is 15 residues long. J gave up 3 bases and V 4 bases, and 6 bases lay outside the gene matches. The CDR3 bases are TGCGCCAGCAGCCCCCGCGGGGGAGACACCGGGGAGCTGTTTTTT. Translating gives CASSPRGGDTGELFF.

The J gene is TRBJ2-3, the V gene TRBV7-2; the D gene is possibly TRBD1 (7 bases). Trimming stripped 10 bases from V and 2 bases from J, with 16 bases between. Per germline, CDR1 SGHTA and CDR2 FQGNSA. The CDR3 runs 14 residues. This chain's CDR3 is CATPGGNPTDTQYF. In DNA form, the CDR3 reads TGTGCCACCCCAGGGGGGAACCCCACAGATACGCAGTATTTT.

This chain links TRBV18 with TRBJ2-2, with TRBD1 matching over 12 bases. J lost 7 bases, V lost 1 base, and 7 bases had no gene match. CDR1 KGHSH and CDR2 LQKENI come from the germline V gene. The length of the CDR3 is 17 residues. In nucleotides, the CDR3 is TGTGCCAGCTCACCACATCCGGGACAGGGGGCTGGCGGGGAGCTGTTTTTT. This sequence encodes CASSPHPGQGAGGELFF.

The V gene is TRBV30, the J gene TRBJ1-2; no clear D gene. Germline CDR1 and CDR2: GTSNPN and SVGIG (reference sequence). This CDR3 has 17 residues. Trimming shortened V by 5 bases and J by 7 bases, and 29 bases separated the two germline ends. The chain's CDR3 is CAWDPPPPLRRSAGYTF. The CDR3 DNA sequence: TGTGCCTGGGACCCCCCCCCACCCCTTCGAAGGAGTGCTGGCTACACCTTC. Variable domain in full (rest from reference TRBV30 and TRBJ1-2): SQTIHQWPATLVQPVGSPLSLECTVEGTSNPNLYWYRQAAGRGLQLLFYSVGIGQISSEVPQNLSASRPQDRQFILSSKKLLLSDSGFYLCAWDPPPPLRRSAGYTFGSGTRLTVV.

This chain connects TRBV28 to TRBJ1-3; D might be TRBD1 (5 bases). Germline V gene lookup returns CDR1 MDHEN and CDR2 SYDVKM. The CDR3 is made up of 15 amino acids. Between the trimmed V and J ends, which lost 3 bases and 1 base, there was a span of 10 bases. The CDR3 reads CASSLGGGSGNTIYF. The CDR3 nucleotides read TGTGCCAGCAGTTTGGGCGGGGGATCTGGAAACACCATATATTTT.

This clone turned up a few times. CDR3: CSVEGHSGGQYF. Written as DNA, the CDR3 is TGCAGCGTTGAAGGGCACTCCGGCGGGCAGTACTTC. The chain has TRBV29-1 and TRBJ2-7; D uncertain. The CDR3 extends over 12 amino acids. The V end was cut by 1 base, the J end by 9 bases, with 13 bases between. CDR1 is SQVTM, CDR2 ANQGSEA, per germline.

This clone was observed a single time. The chain carries TRBV24-1 and TRBJ2-3; D is ambiguous. Per germline, CDR1 KGHDR and CDR2 SFDVKD. V gave up 5 bases and J gave up 4 bases, with 6 bases separating them. The CDR3 runs to 12 residues. CDR3 DNA: TGTGCCACCAGTGTATCAGCAGATACGCAGTATTTT. Its protein is CATSVSADTQYF.

This clone has more than one count but fewer than ten. The CDR3 sequence is CASSFWAGSYEQYF. In nucleotides, the CDR3 is TGTGCCAGCAGCTTTTGGGCCGGCTCCTACGAGCAGTACTTC. This sequence joins TRBV7-2 and TRBJ2-7; unclear D gene. V lost 3 bases and J 0 bases, leaving 9 bases between the germline ends. The CDR3 covers 14 residues. From germline, CDR1 is SGHTA and CDR2 FQGNSA.

This clone showed up just once. The chain carries TRBV11-3 and TRBJ2-1, with TRBD2 as a possible D gene (6 bases). Deletions cut 1 base from V and 10 bases from J, with 11 bases between. The CDR3 contains 13 residues. Germline values: CDR1 SGHNT, CDR2 YENEEA. The CDR3, as DNA: TGTGCCAGCAGCTTAGGGAGGGCGGGAGAGCAGTTCTTC. It yields the protein CASSLGRAGEQFF.

CDR3 region: CAIREDYGYTF. The CDR3 bases are TGTGCCATCAGGGAGGACTATGGCTACACCTTC. The chain couples TRBV6-5 to TRBJ1-2, with D possibly matching TRBD1 (5 bases). The V gene lost 10 bases and the J gene lost 3 bases, with 9 bases spanning the gap. This CDR3 has 11 amino acids. CDR1 is MNHEY and CDR2 is SVGAGI in the germline V gene.

The rearrangement links TRBV4-2 to TRBJ2-7, with 7 nucleotides matching TRBD2. Germline V gives CDR1 LGHNA, CDR2 YNFKEQ. V dropped 5 bases and J dropped 3; count of bases not matched to a gene: 13. The CDR3 is 16 amino acids. The CDR3 sequence: CASSGESGTLGYEQYF. DNA for the CDR3: TGTGCCAGCAGCGGAGAAAGCGGGACCCTCGGCTACGAGCAGTACTTC.

The chain couples TRBV4-2 to TRBJ2-1, with 14 nucleotides matching TRBD2. In germline, CDR1 is LGHNA, CDR2 YNFKEQ. The CDR3 loop spans 16 amino acids. Trimming removed 4 bases from V and 7 bases from J; junction bases left unmatched: 6. The chain's CDR3 is CASSPATSGRVNEQFF. The CDR3 DNA follows: TGTGCCAGCAGCCCCGCGACTAGCGGGAGGGTGAATGAGCAGTTCTTC.

Details on this clone: One junction end does not reproduce the germline sequence, and a read error may be involved. V is TRBV5-5 and J is TRBJ1-6, with a possible D match to TRBD1 (5 bases). There are 13 residues in the CDR3. CDR1 is SGHKS and CDR2 is YYEKEE in the germline V gene (reference sequence). The CDR3 here is CASSLTGRARTDF. CDR3 nucleotide sequence: TGTGCCAGCAGCTTGACAGGCCGCGCCAGGACGGACTTT.

This chain joins TRBV19 and TRBJ2-6; 8 nucleotides align to TRBD1. Germline CDR1 reads LNHDA; CDR2 reads SQIVND (reference sequence). The CDR3 contains 20 residues. The junction had 16 bases not matched to a gene; V was cut back by 6 bases and J by 0 bases. The CDR3 is CASSPDRARGGDSGANVLTF. The CDR3 bases are TGTGCCAGTAGCCCGGACAGGGCGAGAGGTGGGGACTCTGGGGCCAACGTCCTGACTTTC.

The chain employs TRBV6-2 or TRBV6-3 and TRBJ2-3; 9 bases line up with TRBD2. V gave up 0 bases and J gave up 8 bases; unmatched junction bases: 3. The CDR3 is made up of 14 amino acids. The germline V gene has CDR1 MNHEY and CDR2 SVGEGT. In DNA, the CDR3 is TGTGCCAGCAGTTACTCGCGGGGGGGAGGTACGCAGTATTTT. It specifies CASSYSRGGGTQYF.

The V gene is TRBV18, the J gene TRBJ1-2, with D possibly TRBD1 on 5 matching bases. Between the trimmed V and J ends, which lost 2 bases and 7 bases, there was a span of 17 bases. This CDR3 region has 15 residues. Per the germline V gene, CDR1 is KGHSH and CDR2 is LQKENI. The CDR3, as DNA: TGTGCCAGCTCACCATCAGGGCAGGGCAACGCTGGCTACACCTTC. This translates into CASSPSGQGNAGYTF.

In regard to this clone: Other DNA sequences in the same sample also yield this CDR3. The V gene is TRBV18, the J gene TRBJ2-7, with unresolved D. This CDR3 is built from 12 residues. Trimming shortened V by 3 bases and J by 6 bases, and 9 bases separated the two germline ends. Germline assignment: CDR1 KGHSH and CDR2 LQKENI. The CDR3 loop reads CASSPDSGEQYF. The CDR3 DNA reads as TGTGCCAGCTCACCCGATTCGGGCGAGCAGTACTTC.

The rearrangement uses TRBV2 and TRBJ1-1; 7 nucleotides align to TRBD1. J gave up 1 base and V 7 bases, and 6 bases lay outside the gene matches. The CDR3 is 14 residues long. Germline assignment: CDR1 SNHLY and CDR2 FYNNEI. This CDR3 reads CASTRTGANTEAFF. DNA of the CDR3: TGTGCCAGCACAAGGACAGGTGCGAACACTGAAGCTTTCTTT.

The chain links TRBV19 to TRBJ1-5, with D possibly matching TRBD1 (6 bases). The CDR3 runs 14 residues. CDR1 LNHDA and CDR2 SQIVND come from the germline V gene (reference sequence). Trimming pared 4 bases from V and 1 base from J, leaving 8 bases between. DNA for the CDR3: TGTGCCAGTAGTAGAACAGGGAGCAATCAGCCCCAGCATTTT. Translated, it gives CASSRTGSNQPQHF. The full variable domain, in which reference TRBV19 and TRBJ1-5 provide the parts outside the CDR3, is DGGITQSPKYLFRKEGQNVTLSCEQNLNHDAMYWYRQDPGQGLRLIYYSQIVNDFQKGDIAEGYSVSREKKESFPLTVTSAQKNPTAFYLCASSRTGSNQPQHFGDGTRLSIL.

The chain has TRBV4-2 and TRBJ2-7; 7 bases line up with TRBD2. The CDR3 is 14 amino acids. CDR1 LGHNA and CDR2 YNFKEQ come from the germline V gene. With V trimmed by 4 bases and J by 3 bases, 6 bases remained unmatched. The CDR3, as DNA: TGTGCCAGCAGCCGTAGCGGGCGATACTACGAGCAGTACTTC. Translated: CASSRSGRYYEQYF.

This sequence joins TRBV18 and TRBJ2-7; 9 bases map to TRBD1. V was clipped by 3 bases and J by 3 bases; unmatched bases: 3. CDR3 size: 14 residues. Germline V gene sequence: CDR1 KGHSH, CDR2 LQKENI. This CDR3 reads CASSPRQGGYEQYF. The CDR3, as DNA: TGTGCCAGCTCACCCAGACAGGGGGGCTACGAGCAGTACTTC.